This TCR beta chain was observed in a study of cytomegalovirus exposure and HLA in healthy donors. General study points: Researchers left out some V segments, among them TRBV6-2 and TRBV6-3, as indistinguishable. Other equally common chains were less clonally expanded than HLA-associated TCR beta chains, a later analysis showed.

The CDR3 runs to 13 residues. V lost 0 bases to trimming and J lost 6 bases, with 7 bases between them. Germline V gives CDR1 MNHEY, CDR2 SMNVEV (reference sequence). This clone was counted only a few times. Antigen unknown. Nominal health characterized the donors when sampled, though unrecorded immune exposures were likely. The PCR ran on 60 Vbeta and 13 Jbeta primers. Only in-frame clones appear in the TCRdb table, and some are missing; sequencing was by immunoSEQ multiplex PCR. The table shows about 170,000 clones, with over 75% occurring only once. The gene calls are TRBV27 and TRBJ2-3; tentatively, D is TRBD1 (5 bases). Sequencing was performed on PBMCs. The receptor's source is a man aged 35-49 years in good health and CMV-seropositive. CDR3 region: CASSLSQGDTQYF. Here the CDR3 DNA reads TGTGCCAGCAGTTTATCGCAGGGTGATACGCAGTATTTT.